The sequence of this TCR beta chain was determined in a study of blood T cell repertoires in COVID-19. Germline CDR1 reads SGHTS; CDR2 reads YDEGEE. With 4 bases removed from V and 5 bases from J, the gap between germline ends came to 13 bases. The CDR3 sequence is 14 residues long. This table comes from immunoSEQ multiplex PCR, and its TCRdb copy is limited to in-frame clones, with some not included. There are about 150,000 clones in the sample; around 83% occur only once, and around an eighth lies in the top ten. This clone was seen only a few times. This rearrangement joins TRBV5-8 to TRBJ1-5; D is perhaps TRBD1 (6 bases). Specimen: peripheral blood. The TCR originated in a woman aged 60-75 years with COVID-19, enrolled during active disease. Here the CDR3 reads CASSPQGRYQPQHF. The CDR3 nucleotides read TGTGCCAGCAGCCCACAGGGACGTTATCAGCCCCAGCATTTT.